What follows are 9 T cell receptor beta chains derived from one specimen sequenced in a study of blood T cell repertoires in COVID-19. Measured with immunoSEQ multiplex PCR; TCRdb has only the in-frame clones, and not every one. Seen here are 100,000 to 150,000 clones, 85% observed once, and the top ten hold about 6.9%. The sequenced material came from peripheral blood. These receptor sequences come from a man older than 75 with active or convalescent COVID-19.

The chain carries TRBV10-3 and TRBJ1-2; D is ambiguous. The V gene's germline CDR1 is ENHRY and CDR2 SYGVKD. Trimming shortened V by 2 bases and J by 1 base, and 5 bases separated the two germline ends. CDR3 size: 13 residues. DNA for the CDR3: TGTGCCATCAGTGAGACGGGTAACTATGGCTACACCTTC. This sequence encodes CAISETGNYGYTF.

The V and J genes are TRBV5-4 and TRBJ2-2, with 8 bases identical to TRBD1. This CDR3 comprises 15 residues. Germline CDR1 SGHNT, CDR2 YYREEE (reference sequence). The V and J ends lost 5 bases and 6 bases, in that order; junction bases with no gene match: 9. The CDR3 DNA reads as TGTGCCAGCAGAAAAGGACAGGGCGACGCCGGGGAGCTGTTTTTT. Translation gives CASRKGQGDAGELFF.

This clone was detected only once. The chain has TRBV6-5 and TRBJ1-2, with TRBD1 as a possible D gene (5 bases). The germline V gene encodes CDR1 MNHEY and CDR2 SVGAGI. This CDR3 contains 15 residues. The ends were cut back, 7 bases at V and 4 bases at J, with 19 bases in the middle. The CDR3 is CASTHWGGDPYGYTF. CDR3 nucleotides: TGTGCCAGCACCCACTGGGGGGGAGACCCCTATGGCTACACCTTC.

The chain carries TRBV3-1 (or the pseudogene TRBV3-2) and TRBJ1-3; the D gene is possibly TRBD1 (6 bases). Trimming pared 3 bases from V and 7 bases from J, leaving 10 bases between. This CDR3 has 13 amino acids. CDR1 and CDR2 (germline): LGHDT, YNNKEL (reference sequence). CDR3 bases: TGTGCCAGCAGCCAGGGGGCTCGTAACACCATATATTTT. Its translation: CASSQGARNTIYF.

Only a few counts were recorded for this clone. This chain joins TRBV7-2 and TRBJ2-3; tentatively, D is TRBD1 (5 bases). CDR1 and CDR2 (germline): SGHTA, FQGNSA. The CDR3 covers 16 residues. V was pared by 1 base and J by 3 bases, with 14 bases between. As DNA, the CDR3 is TGTGCCAGCAGCTTAGGGTTTACAGGTACTACAGATACGCAGTATTTT. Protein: CASSLGFTGTTDTQYF.

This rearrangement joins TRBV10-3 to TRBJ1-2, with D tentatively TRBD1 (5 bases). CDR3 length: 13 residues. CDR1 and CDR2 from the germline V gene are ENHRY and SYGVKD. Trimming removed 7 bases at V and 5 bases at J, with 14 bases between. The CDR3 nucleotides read TGTGCCATCACCCCGGGGGTTTTTTATGGCTACACCTTC. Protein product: CAITPGVFYGYTF.

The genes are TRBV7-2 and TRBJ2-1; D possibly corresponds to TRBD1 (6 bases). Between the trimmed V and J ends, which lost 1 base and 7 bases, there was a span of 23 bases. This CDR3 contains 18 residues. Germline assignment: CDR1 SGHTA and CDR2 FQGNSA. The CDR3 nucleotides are TGTGCCAGCAGCTTAGTTCAGAGGGGGAGCCGAATCAATAATGAGCAGTTCTTC. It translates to CASSLVQRGSRINNEQFF.

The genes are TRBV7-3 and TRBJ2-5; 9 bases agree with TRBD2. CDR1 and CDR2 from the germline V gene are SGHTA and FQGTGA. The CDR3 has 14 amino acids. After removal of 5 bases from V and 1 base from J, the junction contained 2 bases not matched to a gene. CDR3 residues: CASSQTSGQETQYF. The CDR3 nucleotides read TGTGCCAGCAGCCAGACTAGCGGCCAAGAGACCCAGTACTTC.

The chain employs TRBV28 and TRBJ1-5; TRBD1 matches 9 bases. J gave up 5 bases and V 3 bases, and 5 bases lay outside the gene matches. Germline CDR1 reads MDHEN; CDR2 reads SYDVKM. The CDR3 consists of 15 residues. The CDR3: CASSFGDRGYQPQHF. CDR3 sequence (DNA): TGTGCCAGCAGTTTCGGTGACAGGGGGTATCAGCCCCAGCATTTT. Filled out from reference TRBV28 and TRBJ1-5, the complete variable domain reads DVKVTQSSRYLVKRTGEKVFLECVQDMDHENMFWYRQDPGLGLRLIYFSYDVKMKEKGDIPEGYSVSREKKERFSLILESASTNQTSMYLCASSFGDRGYQPQHFGDGTRLSIL.